The entry below describes one T cell receptor beta chain. The target antigen is unknown. Time point meaning: pretreatment peripheral blood. Locally advanced or metastatic urothelial carcinoma was present in patients. In germline, CDR1 is LGHNA, CDR2 YNFKEQ. CDR3 length: 16 amino acids. Trimming took 1 base from V and 0 from J; bases not matched to a gene: 3. The data originate from a study of PD-L1 blockade in urothelial cancer. Study context: After treatment start, blood was analyzed at 3 weeks (second dose) and at 6 weeks. Blood samples contained a median about 130,000 T cells.

Measured with immunoSEQ multiplex PCR; TCRdb has only the in-frame clones, and not every one. Of 30,000 to 40,000 clones in the sample, about 80% were seen once. Findings and limits, study-wide: Pretreatment clonality of the blood TCR repertoire below the median was predictive of superior survival.

The source of this sequence is a man in his sixties with urothelial cancer. The sample here was PBMCs, taken around atezolizumab (anti-PD-L1) treatment. The V and J genes are TRBV4-2 and TRBJ2-3; TRBD2 matches at 8 bases. The chain's CDR3 is CASSQASGFSTDTQYF. As DNA, the CDR3 is TGTGCCAGCAGCCAAGCTAGCGGGTTTAGCACAGATACGCAGTATTTT.